A single sample is the source of the 10 T cell receptor beta chains below, sequenced in a study of OX40 agonist ivuxolimab in advanced cancers. The assay was immunoSEQ multiplex PCR, and TCRdb's table has in-frame clones only and misses some. Here the sample spans under 25,000 clones, approximately 88% being singletons. The source was CD4+ or CD8+ T cells sorted from blood, collected in a trial of the OX40 agonist ivuxolimab. These receptors all stem from an adult with an advanced solid tumor such as melanoma, head and neck, liver or kidney cancer.

The chain carries TRBV9 and TRBJ2-1, with a possible D match to TRBD2 (6 bases). The ends were cut back, 5 bases at V and 1 base at J, with 10 bases in the middle. The germline V gene has CDR1 SGDLS and CDR2 YYNGEE. The CDR3 is 14 residues long. The CDR3 loop reads CASREAGSYNEQFF. Written as DNA, the CDR3 is TGTGCCAGCAGGGAGGCGGGGTCCTACAATGAGCAGTTCTTC. The full variable domain, with the rest looked up from reference TRBV9 and TRBJ2-1, is DSGVTQTPKHLITATGQRVTLRCSPRSGDLSVYWYQQSLDQGLQFLIQYYNGEERAKGNILERFSAQQFPDLHSELNLSSLELGDSALYFCASREAGSYNEQFFGPGTRLTVL.

V is TRBV7-9 and J is TRBJ2-2; D is perhaps TRBD1 or TRBD2 (5 bases each). Germline values: CDR1 SEHNR, CDR2 FQNEAQ (reference sequence). The germline V and J ends were trimmed by 5 bases and 2 bases, with 9 bases remaining between them. The CDR3 is 14 residues long. The CDR3 nucleotides are TGTGCCAGCAGCGAGGGACCAAACACCGGGGAGCTGTTTTTT. It translates to CASSEGPNTGELFF. The whole variable domain, remainder taken from reference TRBV7-9 and TRBJ2-2, is DTGVSQNPRHKITKRGQNVTFRCDPISEHNRLYWYRQTLGQGPEFLTYFQNEAQLEKSRLLSDRFSAERPKGSFSTLEIQRTEQGDSAMYLCASSEGPNTGELFFGEGSRLTVL.

The rearrangement uses TRBV4-2 and TRBJ2-1; TRBD2 matches 8 bases. The germline gives CDR1 LGHNA, CDR2 YNFKEQ. V dropped 1 base and J dropped 3; count of bases not matched to a gene: 14. The CDR3 extends over 19 amino acids. The DNA for the CDR3 is TGTGCCAGCAGCCAAGCCGGACTAGCAGGTTCTTCCTTCTACAATGAGCAGTTCTTC. Translated, it gives CASSQAGLAGSSFYNEQFF.

The chain has TRBV4-3 and TRBJ1-5, with TRBD1 identical over 7 bases. The CDR3 sequence is 17 residues long. Trimming cost V 3 bases and J 1 base; bases outside gene matches: 9. Germline-derived CDR1 and CDR2 are LGHNA and YSLEER. CDR3 region: CASSHRPRDRSNQPQHF. As DNA, the CDR3 is TGCGCCAGCAGCCACCGACCCCGGGACAGAAGCAATCAGCCCCAGCATTTT.

This chain connects TRBV6-4 to TRBJ2-5, with D maybe TRBD1 (6 bases). The CDR3 is made up of 14 amino acids. V dropped 0 bases and J dropped 3 bases, with 8 bases sitting between them. From germline, CDR1 is MRHNA and CDR2 SNTAGT. CDR3 region: CASSDSRTEETQYF. The CDR3 DNA follows: TGTGCCAGCAGTGACTCGCGGACAGAAGAGACCCAGTACTTC.

The genes are TRBV11-1 and TRBJ2-4; 7 bases agree with TRBD2. Losses at the gene ends were 5 bases for V and 3 bases for J; bases not matched to a gene: 7. Germline V gene data show CDR1 as SGHAT and CDR2 as FQDESV (reference sequence). This CDR3 has 15 residues. DNA of the CDR3: TGTGCCAGCAGCCCGGGGAGGGGTAGCAAAAACATTCAGTACTTC. This translates into CASSPGRGSKNIQYF.

The chain recombines TRBV5-6 with TRBJ2-1, with D tentatively TRBD1 (6 bases). CDR1 and CDR2 from the germline V gene are SGHDT and YYEEEE. This CDR3 has 15 amino acids. The germline V and J ends were trimmed by 4 bases and 4 bases, with 15 bases remaining between them. CDR3 sequence reads: CASSPTPTGYNEQFF. The CDR3 DNA is TGTGCCAGCAGCCCGACCCCGACAGGATACAATGAGCAGTTCTTC. Full variable domain (missing parts from reference TRBV5-6 and TRBJ2-1): DAGVTQSPTHLIKTRGQQVTLRCSPKSGHDTVSWYQQALGQGPQFIFQYYEEEERQRGNFPDRFSGHQFPNYSSELNVNALLLGDSALYLCASSPTPTGYNEQFFGPGTRLTVL.

By its share, this clone is medium-sized. The gene calls are TRBV6-1 and TRBJ1-2; perhaps TRBD1 as D (5 bases). Deletions cut 3 bases from V and 0 bases from J, with 17 bases between. The germline V gene encodes CDR1 MNHNS and CDR2 SASEGT. The CDR3 is made up of 17 amino acids. The CDR3 DNA reads TGTGCCAGCAGTGAGACGTTGTCGCAGGGAACTAACTATGGCTACACCTTC. Its translation: CASSETLSQGTNYGYTF.

This clone occurred once. The chain carries TRBV27 and TRBJ2-7; 13 bases are shared with TRBD2. Looked up from germline, CDR1 is MNHEY and CDR2 is SMNVEV (reference sequence). With 5 bases clipped from V and 1 base from J, the junction kept 5 bases outside the gene matches. This CDR3 is built from 16 residues. CDR3 region: CASSGLAGAHSYEQYF. CDR3 bases: TGTGCCAGCAGTGGACTAGCGGGAGCTCATTCCTACGAGCAGTACTTC.

This chain joins TRBV2 and TRBJ2-1, with D tentatively TRBD2 (6 bases). The CDR3 is 16 residues long. The germline V gene encodes CDR1 SNHLY and CDR2 FYNNEI. The V and J ends lost 1 base and 5 bases respectively, with 15 bases between them. The CDR3 reads CASSEVSGGWDNEQFF. The CDR3 DNA reads as TGTGCCAGCAGTGAAGTTAGCGGCGGGTGGGACAATGAGCAGTTCTTC.